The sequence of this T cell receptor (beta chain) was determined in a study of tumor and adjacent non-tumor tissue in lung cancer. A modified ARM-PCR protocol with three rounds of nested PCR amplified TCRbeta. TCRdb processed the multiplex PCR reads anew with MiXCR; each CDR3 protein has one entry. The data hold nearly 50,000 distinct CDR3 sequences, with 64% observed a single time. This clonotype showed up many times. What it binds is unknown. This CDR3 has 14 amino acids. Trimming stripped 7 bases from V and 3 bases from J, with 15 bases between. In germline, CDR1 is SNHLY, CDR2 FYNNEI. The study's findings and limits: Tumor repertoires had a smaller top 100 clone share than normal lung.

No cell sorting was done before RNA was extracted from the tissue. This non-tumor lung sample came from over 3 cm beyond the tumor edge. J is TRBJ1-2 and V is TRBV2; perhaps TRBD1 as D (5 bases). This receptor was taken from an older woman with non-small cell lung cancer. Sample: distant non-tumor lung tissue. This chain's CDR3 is CASKWTQNHYGYTF. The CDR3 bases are TGTGCCAGCAAGTGGACACAAAACCACTATGGCTACACCTTC.